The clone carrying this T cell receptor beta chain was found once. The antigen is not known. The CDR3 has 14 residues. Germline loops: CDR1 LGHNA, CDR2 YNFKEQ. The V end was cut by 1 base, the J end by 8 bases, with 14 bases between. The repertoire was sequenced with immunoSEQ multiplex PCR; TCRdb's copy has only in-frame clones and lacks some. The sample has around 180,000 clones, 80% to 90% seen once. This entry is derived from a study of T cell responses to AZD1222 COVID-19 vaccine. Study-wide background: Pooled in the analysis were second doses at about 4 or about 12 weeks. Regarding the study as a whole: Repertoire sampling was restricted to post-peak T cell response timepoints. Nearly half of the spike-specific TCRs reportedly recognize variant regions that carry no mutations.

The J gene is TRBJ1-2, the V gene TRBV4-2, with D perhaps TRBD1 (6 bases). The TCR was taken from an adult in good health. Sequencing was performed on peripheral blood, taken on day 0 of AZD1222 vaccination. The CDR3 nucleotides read TGTGCCAGCAGCCAAGGTACGGTCGACAGGGGCTACACCTTC. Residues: CASSQGTVDRGYTF.